This entry concerns a single T cell receptor beta chain. This sample stems from a study of blood T cell repertoires in COVID-19. Across the whole study: PBMCs, B-cell-depleted T cells, or T cells provided the cDNA or gDNA that made up the material.

The method was immunoSEQ multiplex PCR; TCRdb's version includes in-frame clones alone and lacks a portion of them. Among about 120,000 clones listed, 90% were seen once. This CDR3 has 15 residues. The V and J ends lost 4 bases and 1 base respectively, with 12 bases between them. Germline CDR1 reads SGHDT; CDR2 reads YYEEEE. This TCR came from a human donor with active COVID-19. The donor label of this sample is uncertain. V and J are TRBV5-6 and TRBJ2-1; D may be TRBD2 (6 bases). The sequenced sample was peripheral blood. The DNA for the CDR3 is TGTGCCAGCAGCCCCAGACTAGTTTCCTACAATGAGCAGTTCTTC. Protein: CASSPRLVSYNEQFF.